These 24 T cell receptor beta chains were all obtained from the same sample, sequenced in a study of cytomegalovirus exposure and HLA in healthy donors. Here immunoSEQ multiplex PCR was the method, and the copy in TCRdb shows in-frame clones only, minus some. The sample yields 150,000 or so clones, about 94% seen once. The sequenced sample was PBMCs. These receptor sequences come from a man between 18 and 35 years old in good health and CMV-seropositive.

The rearrangement uses TRBV19 and TRBJ2-1; no reliable D call. Per the germline V gene, CDR1 is LNHDA and CDR2 is SQIVND (reference sequence). CDR3 size: 15 residues. Trimming pared 6 bases from V and 0 bases from J, leaving 12 bases between. The chain's CDR3 is CASRHALGSYNEQFF. CDR3 nucleotides: TGTGCCAGTAGGCACGCCCTCGGCTCCTACAATGAGCAGTTCTTC.

The chain has TRBV15 and TRBJ2-7; 8 bases match TRBD1. Looked up from germline, CDR1 is LNHNV and CDR2 is YYDKDF (reference sequence). The CDR3 length is 17 residues. V dropped 3 bases and J dropped 1; count of bases not matched to a gene: 11. CDR3 in amino acids: CATSSGQGLAGSYEQYF. The CDR3 nucleotides read TGTGCCACCAGCAGTGGACAGGGTTTGGCTGGATCCTACGAGCAGTACTTC.

V gene TRBV11-2 combines with J gene TRBJ2-7; 9 positions agree with TRBD1. The germline gives CDR1 SGHAT, CDR2 FQNNGV. This CDR3 is built from 14 residues. The trim removed 3 bases at V and 4 bases at J, leaving 4 bases unmatched. The chain's CDR3 is CASSFSGQGYEQYF. In DNA form, the CDR3 reads TGTGCCAGCAGCTTCTCGGGACAGGGTTACGAGCAGTACTTC. Based on the CDR3 plus reference TRBV11-2 and TRBJ2-7, the full variable domain is EAGVAQSPRYKIIEKRQSVAFWCNPISGHATLYWYQQILGQGPKLLIQFQNNGVVDDSQLPKDRFSAERLKGVDSTLKIQPAKLEDSAVYLCASSFSGQGYEQYFGPGTRLTVT.

The gene calls are TRBV5-1 and TRBJ1-2, with D maybe TRBD1 (6 bases). The germline V and J ends were trimmed by 2 bases and 8 bases, with 19 bases remaining between them. This CDR3 has 15 residues. Germline assignment: CDR1 SGHRS and CDR2 YFSETQ. The CDR3 spells CASSFGQTSTGGYTF. The CDR3, as DNA: TGCGCCAGCAGCTTCGGACAGACCTCAACCGGGGGCTACACCTTC.

V is TRBV2 and J is TRBJ2-1, with 13 bases that match TRBD2. The trim removed 7 bases at V and 4 bases at J, leaving 4 bases unmatched. Germline loops: CDR1 SNHLY, CDR2 FYNNEI. The CDR3 is 15 amino acids. This CDR3 is CASKGTSGIYNEQFF. Written as DNA, the CDR3 is TGTGCCAGCAAGGGGACTAGCGGGATTTACAATGAGCAGTTCTTC.

The genes are TRBV30 and TRBJ1-2; the D is unclear. Germline V CDR1 and CDR2: GTSNPN, SVGIG (reference sequence). V lost 4 bases and J 5 bases, leaving 11 bases between the germline ends. CDR3 length equals 12 residues. CDR3: CAWTLARYGYTF. The CDR3 nucleotides read TGTGCCTGGACTTTAGCGAGATATGGCTACACCTTC.

A remark on this clone: Distinct nucleotide sequences in the sample also encode this CDR3. This chain connects TRBV28 to TRBJ1-3; the match to TRBD1 covers 7 bases. Germline V gene sequence: CDR1 MDHEN, CDR2 SYDVKM. The CDR3 length is 15 residues. V gave up 0 bases and J gave up 4 bases; unmatched junction bases: 3. CDR3: CASSLWGTAGNTIYF. The CDR3 DNA is TGTGCCAGCAGTTTATGGGGGACAGCCGGAAACACCATATATTTT.

This sequence joins TRBV6-5 and TRBJ1-1, with D uncertain. The CDR3 runs 11 residues. Trimming pared 0 bases from V and 9 bases from J, leaving 5 bases between. The germline gives CDR1 MNHEY, CDR2 SVGAGI. CDR3 sequence: CASSYSSQAFF. In DNA form, the CDR3 reads TGTGCCAGCAGTTACTCGTCTCAAGCTTTCTTT.

The chain is built from TRBV28 and TRBJ1-2, with 9 bases lining up with TRBD1. Looked up from germline, CDR1 is MDHEN and CDR2 is SYDVKM. With V trimmed by 5 bases and J by 8 bases, 6 bases remained unmatched. The CDR3 consists of 13 residues. The CDR3 is CASSVGQGGGYTF. CDR3 sequence (DNA): TGTGCCAGCAGTGTGGGACAGGGAGGCGGCTACACCTTC.

This clone was seen only once. The V and J genes are TRBV7-8 and TRBJ1-4; no clear D gene. This CDR3 has 13 residues. With 5 bases removed from V and 5 bases from J, the gap between germline ends came to 9 bases. Germline lookup yields CDR1 SGHVS and CDR2 FQNEAQ. CDR3 DNA: TGTGCCAGCAGCCTCAGAATCAATGAAAAACTGTTTTTT. Translation: CASSLRINEKLFF.

This chain joins TRBV13 and TRBJ2-7, with a tentative D call TRBD1 (7 bases). The germline CDR1 and CDR2 sequences are PRHDT and FYEKMQ (reference sequence). The length of the CDR3 is 15 residues. The V and J ends lost 4 bases and 7 bases respectively, with 20 bases between them. The chain's CDR3 is CASSSAGQSRGEQYF. The CDR3 DNA follows: TGTGCCAGCAGCTCGGCGGGACAGTCCAGGGGTGAGCAGTACTTC.

This clone is a singleton in its sample. V is TRBV29-1 and J is TRBJ2-2; perhaps TRBD1 as D (6 bases). The CDR3 runs 15 residues. Germline CDR1 reads SQVTM; CDR2 reads ANQGSEA. The V end was cut by 6 bases, the J end by 0 bases, with 14 bases between. Written as DNA, the CDR3 is TGCAGCGTCGACACCGGGACAACGAACACCGGGGAGCTGTTTTTT. Amino acids: CSVDTGTTNTGELFF.

Details on this clone: The junction does not match germline at one end; this may be a read error. V gene TRBV7-7 combines with J gene TRBJ1-1; D may be TRBD1 (6 bases). CDR1 is SSHAT, CDR2 FNYEAQ, per germline (reference sequence). This CDR3 has 13 residues. Written as DNA, the CDR3 is TGTGCTAGCAGCCTGACAGGGAACACTGAAGCTTTCTTT. It specifies CASSLTGNTEAFF.

The V gene is TRBV28, the J gene TRBJ1-4; possibly TRBD1 for D (5 bases). Trimming shortened V by 3 bases and J by 7 bases, and 18 bases separated the two germline ends. The CDR3 runs to 16 residues. Germline loops: CDR1 MDHEN, CDR2 SYDVKM. The CDR3 sequence: CASSFRYFGGSEKLFF. The CDR3 DNA is TGTGCCAGCAGTTTTAGATATTTTGGGGGGAGTGAAAAACTGTTTTTT.

This chain links TRBV18 with TRBJ2-3; D gene uncertain. This CDR3 spans 14 amino acids. V lost 8 bases, J lost 0 bases, and 12 bases lay in between. CDR1 is KGHSH, CDR2 LQKENI, per germline. The CDR3 sequence: CASALVSSTDTQYF. The CDR3 coding sequence is TGTGCCAGCGCACTTGTCTCTAGCACAGATACGCAGTATTTT.

The genes are TRBV2 and TRBJ2-3; 8 positions match TRBD1. From germline, CDR1 is SNHLY and CDR2 FYNNEI. This CDR3 spans 16 amino acids. The V and J ends lost 4 bases and 0 bases, in that order; junction bases with no gene match: 6. The DNA for the CDR3 is TGTGCCAGCAGTGTTACAGGGGGAACTAGCACAGATACGCAGTATTTT. Residues: CASSVTGGTSTDTQYF.

The chain joins TRBV6-1 to TRBJ1-4, with TRBD1 identical over 7 bases. Germline V gives CDR1 MNHNS, CDR2 SASEGT. The CDR3 is made up of 18 amino acids. Losses at the gene ends were 2 bases for V and 0 bases for J; bases not matched to a gene: 9. CDR3 coding DNA: TGTGCCAGCAGTGAAACCGGGACAGCTCTTGCAACTAATGAAAAACTGTTTTTT. Its translation is CASSETGTALATNEKLFF.

V gene TRBV9 combines with J gene TRBJ2-6; tentative D call: TRBD1 (6 bases). V was pared by 2 bases and J by 2 bases, with 11 bases between. The CDR3 spans 16 residues. From germline, CDR1 is SGDLS and CDR2 YYNGEE. CDR3 loop: CASSVGRGTGANVLTF. DNA for the CDR3: TGTGCCAGCAGCGTGGGCAGGGGAACTGGGGCCAACGTCCTGACTTTC.

This clone came up once. Here the CDR3 reads CASSPDRNYGYTF. The CDR3 region has the DNA TGTGCCAGCAGTCCCGACAGGAACTATGGCTACACCTTC. This chain connects TRBV6-5 to TRBJ1-2; tentative D call: TRBD1 (6 bases). The length of the CDR3 is 13 residues. V lost 5 bases and J 2 bases, leaving 9 bases between the germline ends. Germline lookup yields CDR1 MNHEY and CDR2 SVGAGI.

V is TRBV5-1 and J is TRBJ2-7; 8 bases map to TRBD2. Looked up from germline, CDR1 is SGHRS and CDR2 is YFSETQ. This CDR3 region has 14 residues. V shed 0 bases and J 6 bases; nucleotides not matched to a gene: 5. CDR3 coding DNA: TGCGCCAGCAGCTTGGAGGGACTAGTTGGCGAGCAGTACTTC. Translating gives CASSLEGLVGEQYF.

The CDR3 loop reads CASSSGQALYGYTF. For the CDR3, the DNA is TGTGCCAGCAGCTCAGGACAGGCGCTCTATGGCTACACCTTC. The chain joins TRBV11-2 to TRBJ1-2; 7 bases agree with TRBD1. The CDR3 extends over 14 amino acids. With 4 bases clipped from V and 4 bases from J, the junction kept 6 bases outside the gene matches. Germline V gene lookup returns CDR1 SGHAT and CDR2 FQNNGV.

The rearrangement uses TRBV19 and TRBJ1-2; D unresolved. V was clipped by 4 bases and J by 8 bases, with 17 bases between them. This CDR3 spans 14 amino acids. Germline V gene lookup returns CDR1 LNHDA and CDR2 SQIVND (reference sequence). The CDR3 protein is CASSTSLTQRGYTF. DNA for the CDR3: TGTGCCAGTAGTACCAGCCTGACTCAAAGGGGCTACACCTTC.

The chain is built from TRBV6-1 and TRBJ1-2; unclear D gene. This CDR3 contains 13 residues. The germline V and J ends were trimmed by 0 bases and 7 bases, with 9 bases remaining between them. Germline lookup yields CDR1 MNHNS and CDR2 SASEGT. The CDR3 protein is CASSEAGGIGYTF. The CDR3 DNA sequence: TGTGCCAGCAGTGAAGCTGGAGGGATTGGCTACACCTTC.

The chain combines TRBV7-9 with TRBJ2-3, with a weak D call TRBD2 (6 bases). V lost 8 bases and J lost 5, with 11 bases in between. CDR1 is SEHNR and CDR2 is FQNEAQ in the germline V gene (reference sequence). The CDR3 has 12 amino acids. The DNA for the CDR3 is TGTGCCAGCGGCATGGGGGGAGATACGCAGTATTTT. It yields the protein CASGMGGDTQYF.